The clone carrying this T cell receptor (beta chain) has ten or more counts. Deletions cut 4 bases from V and 1 base from J, with 13 bases between. Germline CDR1 and CDR2: SEHNR and FQNEAQ (reference sequence). CDR3 length equals 16 residues. This entry belongs to a study of regulatory T cells in long-lasting Graves disease. Building the TCR beta libraries relied on iRepertoire HTBI primers, and CDR3 regions underwent Arm-PCR. TCRdb independently ran MiXCR on the multiplex PCR reads; one entry per CDR3 protein. The sample has 200,000 to 250,000 distinct CDR3 sequences; about 19% are singletons. Time point here: newly diagnosed GD, antithyroid drugs for less than 3 months. The TCR library was made from RNA that had been extracted from PBMCs in TRIzol.

The chain joins TRBV7-9 to TRBJ2-2; D call uncertain. The source of this sequence is a female donor with Graves disease. The source was peripheral blood mononuclear cells (PBMCs), collected at new diagnosis, from a patient treated with antithyroid drugs. CDR3 DNA: TGTGCCAGCAGCTCGCTTGAGACCCAGAACACCGGGGAGCTGTTTTTT. Translated: CASSSLETQNTGELFF.